Here is one TCR beta chain with its context. V lost 7 bases and J lost 1, with 17 bases in between. Germline CDR1 and CDR2: SGHRS and YFSETQ. The CDR3 length is 16 residues. The source of the sample is a study of blood T cell repertoires in COVID-19. Study overall: Collection of acute and convalescent COVID-19 samples took place in the United States, Italy and Spain. In each case, the material was cDNA or gDNA derived from T cells, B-cell-depleted T cells, or PBMCs.

Original analysis: Reference gene primer amplification in the assay estimated nucleated cell counts. Method: immunoSEQ multiplex PCR; TCRdb's copy keeps in-frame clones and lacks some. The DNA was the basis for D and trimming; V, J and clone size are from that table. Among 98,000 or so clones listed, roughly nine tenths were seen once. Material for sequencing was peripheral blood. The chain recombines TRBV5-1 with TRBJ2-2, with D possibly TRBD1 on 6 matching bases. The origin of this receptor is a human donor in a cohort sampled during active COVID-19. CDR3 bases: TGCGCCAGCGGACAGACGACAGGTCTGAACACCGGGGAGCTGTTTTTT. Amino acid sequence: CASGQTTGLNTGELFF.